This T cell receptor beta chain was retrieved from a study of glioma-infiltrating T cells after dendritic cell vaccination. Study-level background: Patients received three intradermal dendritic cell vaccine injections at biweekly intervals.

Data came from immunoSEQ multiplex PCR; TCRdb stores just in-frame clones and leaves some out. The table lists fewer than 70,000 clones, about 84% of them singletons, with roughly 9% in the top ten. About this clone itself: What it binds is not known.

Described time point: after dendritic cell vaccination, including at tumor progression/relapse. The study's findings and limits: Estimated pretreatment TIL content predicted outcome after dendritic cell vaccination.

The material was blood, obtained after dendritic cell vaccination. The sequence was collected from a human donor with glioblastoma.

CDR3 in amino acids: CASTLSDRGVHEQYF. The CDR3 nucleotides read TGTGCCAGCACCCTATCTGACCGGGGGGTCCACGAGCAGTACTTC. The chain recombines TRBV7-2 with TRBJ2-7; 7 nucleotides match TRBD2. CDR3 length: 15 amino acids. Germline CDR1 reads SGHTA; CDR2 reads FQGNSA. V lost 7 bases, J lost 5 bases, and 14 bases stayed unmatched.